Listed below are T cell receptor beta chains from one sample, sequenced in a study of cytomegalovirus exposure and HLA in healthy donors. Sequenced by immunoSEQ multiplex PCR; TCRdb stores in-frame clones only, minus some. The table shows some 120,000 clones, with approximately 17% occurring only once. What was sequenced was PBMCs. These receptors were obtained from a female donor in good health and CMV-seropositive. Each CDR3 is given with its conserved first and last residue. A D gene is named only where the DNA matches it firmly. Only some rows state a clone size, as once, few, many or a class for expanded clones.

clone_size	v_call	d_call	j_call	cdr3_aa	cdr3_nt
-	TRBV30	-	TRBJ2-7	CAWRTAERGLEQYF	TGTGCCTGGAGGACCGCGGAAAGGGGCCTTGAGCAGTACTTC
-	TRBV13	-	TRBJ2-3	CASSLRGGPDTQYF	TGTGCCAGCAGCTTGCGGGGAGGACCAGATACGCAGTATTTT
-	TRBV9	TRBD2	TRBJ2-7	CASSVGLAGVGSYEQYF	TGTGCCAGCAGCGTCGGACTAGCGGGGGTTGGCTCCTACGAGCAGTACTTC
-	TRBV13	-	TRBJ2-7	CASSLGPGVTYEQYF	TGTGCCAGCAGCTTAGGCCCAGGGGTCACCTACGAGCAGTACTTC
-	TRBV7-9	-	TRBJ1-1	CASSFNTGKAFF	TGTGCCAGCAGCTTCAACACGGGGAAAGCTTTCTTT
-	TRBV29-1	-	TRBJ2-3	CSVATQPTSTDTQYF	TGCAGCGTAGCTACGCAGCCGACTAGCACAGATACGCAGTATTTT
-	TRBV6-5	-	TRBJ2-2	CASSYLAGQNTGELFF	TGTGCCAGCAGTTACCTTGCAGGACAAAACACCGGGGAGCTGTTTTTT
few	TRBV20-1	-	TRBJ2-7	CSAAGYYEQYF	TGCAGTGCTGCAGGATACTACGAGCAGTACTTC
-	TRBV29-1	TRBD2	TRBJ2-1	CSVDRLAGEPSSYNEQFF	TGCAGCGTTGATAGACTAGCGGGAGAACCCAGCTCCTACAATGAGCAGTTCTTC
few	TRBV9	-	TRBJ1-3	CASSPQTGISGNTIYF	TGTGCCAGCAGCCCTCAGACAGGCATCTCTGGAAACACCATATATTTT
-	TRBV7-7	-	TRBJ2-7	CASSLDQGSYEQYF	TGTGCCAGCAGCTTAGATCAGGGCTCCTACGAGCAGTACTTC
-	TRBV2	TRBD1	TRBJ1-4	CASSDRTGDEKLFF	TGTGCCAGCAGTGATCGGACAGGGGATGAAAAACTGTTTTTT
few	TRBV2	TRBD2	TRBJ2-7	CASETSGSSYEQYF	TGTGCCAGCGAAACTAGCGGGAGCTCCTACGAGCAGTACTTC
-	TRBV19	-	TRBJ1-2	CASSIVEGDYGYTF	TGTGCCAGTAGTATTGTTGAGGGCGACTATGGCTACACCTTC
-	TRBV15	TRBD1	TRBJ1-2	CATSRRQGWGYTF	TGTGCCACCAGCAGACGACAGGGCTGGGGCTACACCTTC
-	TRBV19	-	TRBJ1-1	CASGASISRAVNTEAFF	TGTGCCAGTGGGGCCTCGATATCCCGGGCGGTGAACACTGAAGCTTTCTTT
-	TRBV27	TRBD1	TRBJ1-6	CASSLDRGPPLHF	TGTGCCAGCAGTTTGGACAGGGGCCCACCCCTCCACTTT